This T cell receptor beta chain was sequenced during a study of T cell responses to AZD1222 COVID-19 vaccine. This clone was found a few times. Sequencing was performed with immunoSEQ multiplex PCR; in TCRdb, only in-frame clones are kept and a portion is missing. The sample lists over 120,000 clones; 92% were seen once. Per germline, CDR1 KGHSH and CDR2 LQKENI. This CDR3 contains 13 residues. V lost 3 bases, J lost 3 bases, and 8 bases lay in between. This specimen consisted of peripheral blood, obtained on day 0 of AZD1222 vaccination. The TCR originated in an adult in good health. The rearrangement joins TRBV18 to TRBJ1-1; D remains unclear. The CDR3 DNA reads TGTGCCAGCTCACCGGACGGCTACACTGAAGCTTTCTTT. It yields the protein CASSPDGYTEAFF.